Shown below are 11 T cell receptor beta chains from a single sample sequenced in a study of a mutant IDH1 vaccine in newly diagnosed glioma. Method: immunoSEQ multiplex PCR; TCRdb's copy keeps in-frame clones and lacks some. The sample consists of 95,000 to 100,000 clones, approximately 90% of them appearing once. Indicated time point: baseline, week 1 (first vaccination visit). Treatment specified: pre-vaccination baseline after standard-of-care therapy. The specimen was PBMCs, collected from a glioma patient treated with radiotherapy, temozolomide or both. These receptor sequences come from a woman aged 45-65 years with glioma.

The chain joins TRBV10-3 to TRBJ1-3; D is undetermined. Germline V lookup: CDR1 ENHRY, CDR2 SYGVKD. The CDR3 is made up of 15 amino acids. Trimming cost V 3 bases and J 0 bases, with 9 bases left between them. The CDR3 nucleotides read TGTGCCATCAGTGATCAGACTTACTCTGGAAACACCATATATTTT. Translated: CAISDQTYSGNTIYF.

This chain joins TRBV2 and TRBJ2-5; 8 positions agree with TRBD1. Germline V gives CDR1 SNHLY, CDR2 FYNNEI. The CDR3 consists of 12 residues. V dropped 11 bases and J dropped 2; count of bases not matched to a gene: 4. Written as DNA, the CDR3 is TGTGCCGGCCACAGGGGGCAAGAGACCCAGTACTTC. Protein sequence: CAGHRGQETQYF. Together with reference TRBV2 and TRBJ2-5, the CDR3 gives the full variable domain: EPEVTQTPSHQVTQMGQEVILRCVPISNHLYFYWYRQILGQKVEFLVSFYNNEISEKSEIFDDQFSVERPDGSNFTLKIRSTKLEDSAMYFCAGHRGQETQYFGPGTRLLVL.

This clone was picked up one time. The DNA of the CDR3 is TGCGCCAGCAGCTTGCTGGGGGGCAGGGGCACTGAAGCTTTCTTT. This codes for CASSLLGGRGTEAFF. The chain recombines TRBV5-1 with TRBJ1-1; D is perhaps TRBD1 (6 bases). In germline, CDR1 is SGHRS, CDR2 YFSETQ. CDR3 length: 15 amino acids. Trimming pared 1 base from V and 4 bases from J, leaving 14 bases between.

The chain joins TRBV28 to TRBJ1-2, with a possible D match to TRBD1 (6 bases). The CDR3 loop spans 17 amino acids. Germline V gene data show CDR1 as MDHEN and CDR2 as SYDVKM. V lost 4 bases, J lost 4 bases, and 22 bases lay in between. The CDR3 DNA reads TGTGCCAGCAGTTCCCCCTTCCAGCCGACAGGAACCTATGGCTACACCTTC. The encoded protein is CASSSPFQPTGTYGYTF.

The chain is built from TRBV5-1 and TRBJ2-2; 10 nucleotides align to TRBD1. The CDR3 covers 15 residues. Germline CDR1 SGHRS, CDR2 YFSETQ. With 6 bases clipped from V and 5 bases from J, the junction kept 7 bases outside the gene matches. This CDR3 is CASNTDRGRTGELFF. The CDR3 nucleotides are TGCGCCAGCAATACCGACAGGGGGCGGACCGGGGAGCTGTTTTTT.

V gene TRBV9 combines with J gene TRBJ2-1; D is possibly TRBD1 (8 bases). CDR1 and CDR2 from the germline V gene are SGDLS and YYNGEE. This CDR3 spans 16 amino acids. Trimming took off 2 bases at V and 3 bases at J, with 15 bases between the two ends. The CDR3 DNA sequence: TGTGCCAGCAGCGTGGGTAACAGGGGGGGCTACAATGAGCAGTTCTTC. Translation: CASSVGNRGGYNEQFF.

The genes are TRBV9 and TRBJ2-7, with 10 bases that match TRBD1. Trimming removed 3 bases from V and 3 bases from J; junction bases left unmatched: 3. The V gene's germline CDR1 is SGDLS and CDR2 YYNGEE. The CDR3 contains 14 residues. The CDR3 reads CASSAGQGGYEQYF. Written as DNA, the CDR3 is TGTGCCAGCAGCGCCGGACAGGGGGGCTACGAGCAGTACTTC.

The CDR3 nucleotides read TGTGCCAGCAGCCTAGGGTTAGAGTCCAACTATGGCTACACCTTC. Translating gives CASSLGLESNYGYTF. The rearrangement joins TRBV4-2 to TRBJ1-2; D not certain. Trimming took off 4 bases at V and 2 bases at J, with 14 bases between the two ends. The CDR3 is made up of 15 amino acids. Germline loops: CDR1 LGHNA, CDR2 YNFKEQ.

The J gene is TRBJ1-2, the V gene TRBV7-9, with 7 nucleotides matching TRBD1. J was trimmed by 0 bases and V by 5 bases; bases with no gene match: 6. This CDR3 region has 15 residues. The germline V gene has CDR1 SEHNR and CDR2 FQNEAQ (reference sequence). DNA of the CDR3: TGTGCCAGCAGCGGGGGGGACAGAGCTAACTATGGCTACACCTTC. Translating gives CASSGGDRANYGYTF.

The J gene is TRBJ2-7, the V gene TRBV29-1, with D possibly matching TRBD2 (6 bases). V was pared by 1 base and J by 0 bases, with 7 bases between. The germline V gene has CDR1 SQVTM and CDR2 ANQGSEA. This CDR3 has 13 residues. CDR3 sequence (DNA): TGCAGCGTTGAAGGCGGGACCTCCTACGAGCAGTACTTC. Translated: CSVEGGTSYEQYF.

As DNA, the CDR3 is TGTGCCAGCAGCTTAGCCGGAGCCTACAATGAGCAGTTCTTC. Protein: CASSLAGAYNEQFF. J is TRBJ2-1 and V is TRBV11-2; no definite D call. Trimming shortened V by 1 base and J by 2 bases, and 6 bases separated the two germline ends. The V gene's germline CDR1 is SGHAT and CDR2 FQNNGV. CDR3 length: 14 residues.